Listed here are 9 T cell receptor beta chains from one sample, sequenced in a study of shared clonotypes between healthy human individuals (dated by TCRdb to 2020 to 2021). For the CD8 naive samples, CD45RO-negative cells were positively selected for CCR7, yielding a CD45RA+CCR7+ population from which TemRA cells were excluded. The library was built by means of the immunoSEQ multiplex PCR assay. Sourced from immuneACCESS, this table was stored by TCRdb with only in-frame sequences that have V and J called. A share of the clones is absent; for the studies checked, an unresolved V gene accounts for under half, and the remainder has no known explanation. The sample has around 2.1 million clones on record, just over 90% of them singletons. More than 1.5% of the sample is in the top ten clones. The sample was naive CD8+ T cells from PBMCs. Explained via the paper, the cell subset or site label denotes: CD45RA+CCR7+. Receptor source: a man aged 18 to 30 in good health. Some clones in this sample may be carry-over from other donors' samples.

The chain carries TRBV7-9 and TRBJ1-2; D ambiguous. Germline V gene data show CDR1 as SEHNR and CDR2 as FQNEAQ (reference sequence). V lost 1 base and J 6 bases, leaving 15 bases between the germline ends. This CDR3 is 15 amino acids long. CDR3 sequence reads: CASSLEAGYEDGYTF. In DNA, the CDR3 is TGTGCCAGCAGCTTAGAGGCGGGGTATGAAGATGGCTACACCTTC.

The chain combines TRBV18 with TRBJ2-7; 10 bases fit TRBD1. Losses at the gene ends were 5 bases for V and 3 bases for J; bases not matched to a gene: 13. The germline V gene encodes CDR1 KGHSH and CDR2 LQKENI. CDR3 length equals 17 residues. As DNA, the CDR3 is TGTGCCAGCTCAGAGGGGACAGGGGCTAGCCCCAGCTACGAGCAGTACTTC. Translation: CASSEGTGASPSYEQYF.

A remark on this clone: The identical CDR3 is also encoded by other nucleotide sequences in the sample. The chain links TRBV4-1 to TRBJ1-1; no definite D call. Germline assignment: CDR1 MGHRA and CDR2 YSYEKL. V was cut by 0 bases and J by 0 bases, with 5 bases left in between. The CDR3 spans 14 residues. The DNA of the CDR3 is TGCGCCAGCAGCCAAGATCGGATGAACACTGAAGCTTTCTTT. Translating gives CASSQDRMNTEAFF.

V usage is TRBV6-1 and J usage is TRBJ1-1, with a possible D match to TRBD1 (6 bases). Germline V gene lookup returns CDR1 MNHNS and CDR2 SASEGT. V lost 6 bases and J 7 bases, leaving 12 bases between the germline ends. The CDR3 is 12 amino acids. The CDR3 is CASRPAGVEAFF. Here the CDR3 DNA reads TGTGCCAGCAGGCCGGCAGGGGTTGAAGCTTTCTTT.

This sequence joins TRBV18 and TRBJ2-5; the D is unclear. This CDR3 has 15 amino acids. Trimming removed 3 bases from V and 1 base from J, with 12 bases in between. Germline values: CDR1 KGHSH, CDR2 LQKENI. The CDR3 loop reads CASSPPPVIQETQYF. CDR3 DNA sequence: TGTGCCAGCTCACCTCCTCCAGTGATCCAAGAGACCCAGTACTTC.

The chain employs TRBV15 and TRBJ2-7; perhaps TRBD2 as D (6 bases). Germline V lookup: CDR1 LNHNV, CDR2 YYDKDF (reference sequence). Trimming took off 0 bases at V and 5 bases at J, with 14 bases between the two ends. This CDR3 contains 15 residues. CDR3 nucleotide sequence: TGTGCCACCAGCAGAGACGCCGGGAGAATTGACGAGCAGTACTTC. Translated: CATSRDAGRIDEQYF.

The chain is built from TRBV4-1 and TRBJ2-7; 7 bases line up with TRBD2. CDR1 and CDR2 from the germline V gene are MGHRA and YSYEKL. The CDR3 totals 14 residues. V shed 0 bases and J 3 bases; nucleotides not matched to a gene: 2. For the CDR3, the DNA is TGCGCCAGCAGCCAAGATGGGACTAACTACGAGCAGTACTTC. Its translation is CASSQDGTNYEQYF.

The J gene is TRBJ2-1, the V gene TRBV5-6, with D perhaps matching TRBD1 (5 bases). This CDR3 spans 14 amino acids. V dropped 4 bases and J dropped 9 bases, with 17 bases sitting between them. CDR1 is SGHDT and CDR2 is YYEEEE in the germline V gene. CDR3 bases: TGTGCCAGCAGCCCCGACAGCAACGACCCTGAGCAGTTCTTC. Amino acids: CASSPDSNDPEQFF.

The rearrangement links TRBV4-1 to TRBJ2-1; possibly TRBD1 for D (5 bases). The germline V gene has CDR1 MGHRA and CDR2 YSYEKL. The CDR3 is made up of 13 amino acids. V was cut by 1 base and J by 9 bases, with 10 bases left in between. For the CDR3, the DNA is TGCGCCAGCAGCCAAGTAGGGGCAACTGAGCAGTTCTTC. It encodes CASSQVGATEQFF.